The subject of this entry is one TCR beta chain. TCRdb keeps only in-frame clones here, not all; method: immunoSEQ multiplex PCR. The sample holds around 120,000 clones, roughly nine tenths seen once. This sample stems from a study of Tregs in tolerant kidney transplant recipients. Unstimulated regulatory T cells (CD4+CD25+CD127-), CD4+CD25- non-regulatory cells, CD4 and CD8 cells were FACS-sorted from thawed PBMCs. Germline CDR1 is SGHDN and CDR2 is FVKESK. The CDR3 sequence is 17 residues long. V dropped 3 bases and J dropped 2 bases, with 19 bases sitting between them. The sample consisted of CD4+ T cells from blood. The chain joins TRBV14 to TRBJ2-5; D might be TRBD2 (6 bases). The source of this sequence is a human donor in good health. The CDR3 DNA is TGTGCCAGCAGCCATCCCTGGGGCGGGGTTCGGCAAGAGACCCAGTACTTC. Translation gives CASSHPWGGVRQETQYF.